Following are 21 T cell receptor beta chains from one sample sequenced in a study of OX40 agonist ivuxolimab in advanced cancers. TCRdb's table, derived via immunoSEQ multiplex PCR, lists solely in-frame clones and lacks some. This repertoire shows some 41,000 clones, around 92% found once; its top ten account for around 0.63%. The sample was CD4+ or CD8+ T cells sorted from blood, taken in a trial of the OX40 agonist ivuxolimab. The source is an adult with an advanced solid tumor such as melanoma, head and neck, liver or kidney cancer.

Here the CDR3 DNA reads TGTGCCAGCAGACCAGACATCAACACTGAAGCTTTCTTT. Protein sequence: CASRPDINTEAFF. The chain recombines TRBV6-5 with TRBJ1-1; D unclear. The V gene lost 6 bases and the J gene lost 2 bases, with 10 bases spanning the gap. The germline gives CDR1 MNHEY, CDR2 SVGAGI. The length of the CDR3 is 13 residues.

In this sample, this clone turned up once. The V and J genes are TRBV5-8 and TRBJ1-2; D unresolved. Germline V gives CDR1 SGHTS, CDR2 YDEGEE. The V gene lost 3 bases and the J gene lost 4 bases, with 10 bases spanning the gap. CDR3 length equals 13 residues. In DNA form, the CDR3 reads TGTGCCAGCAGCTCTCCGTATGTCTATGGCTACACCTTC. It specifies CASSSPYVYGYTF.

V and J are TRBV28 and TRBJ2-1; D is ambiguous. V lost 6 bases and J 0 bases, leaving 6 bases between the germline ends. CDR3 length: 13 residues. The germline gives CDR1 MDHEN, CDR2 SYDVKM. The CDR3: CASRARSYNEQFF. CDR3 DNA: TGTGCCAGCAGAGCTCGCTCCTACAATGAGCAGTTCTTC.

This clone was seen only once. The junction does not match germline at one end; this may be a read error. In the same sample, other DNA sequences code for this CDR3. V gene TRBV28 combines with J gene TRBJ1-1; no clear D. This CDR3 spans 11 amino acids. Germline CDR1 MDHEN, CDR2 SYDVKM. The CDR3 is CASSLSTEAFF. CDR3 nucleotides: TGTGCCAGCAGTTTGTCCACTGAAGCCTTCTTT.

The V gene is TRBV7-8, the J gene TRBJ1-1; a possible D gene is TRBD1 (5 bases). The CDR3 has 15 residues. Looked up from germline, CDR1 is SGHVS and CDR2 is FQNEAQ. The ends were cut back, 5 bases at V and 1 base at J, with 14 bases in the middle. As DNA, the CDR3 is TGTGCCAGCAGCCCCCGGGGCAGGGAGAACACTGAAGCTTTCTTT. Its translation: CASSPRGRENTEAFF. The entire variable domain, with the rest obtained from reference TRBV7-8 and TRBJ1-1, is as follows: GAGVSQSPRYKVAKRGQDVALRCDPISGHVSLFWYQQALGQGPEFLTYFQNEAQLDKSGLPSDRFFAERPEGSVSTLKIQRTQQEDSAVYLCASSPRGRENTEAFFGQGTRLTVV.

This clone appeared once. Here the CDR3 DNA reads TGCGCCAGCGGCCCAGGGTTTGGGGCTGAAGCTTTCTTT. This encodes CASGPGFGAEAFF. This chain connects TRBV5-1 to TRBJ1-1, with a possible D match to TRBD1 (5 bases). Germline CDR1 and CDR2: SGHRS and YFSETQ. V lost 7 bases and J lost 6, with 16 bases in between. The CDR3 runs 13 residues.

The J gene is TRBJ1-1, the V gene TRBV2; the D gene is possibly TRBD1 (6 bases). V dropped 7 bases and J dropped 0 bases, with 9 bases sitting between them. The germline V gene has CDR1 SNHLY and CDR2 FYNNEI. The CDR3 extends over 13 amino acids. CDR3 DNA sequence: TGTGCCAGCAAGGGGGAGTTGAACACTGAAGCTTTCTTT. Encoded protein: CASKGELNTEAFF.

Only one count was recorded for this clone. The CDR3 coding sequence is TGTGCCAGCAGCCCGCGTCGCGGGGACTCAGATGGCTACACCTTC. Translating gives CASSPRRGDSDGYTF. V is TRBV5-8 and J is TRBJ1-2; tentatively, D is TRBD1 (5 bases). V was trimmed by 4 bases and J by 6 bases, leaving 19 bases between them. The CDR3 totals 15 residues. Germline CDR1 is SGHTS and CDR2 is YDEGEE.

V is TRBV6-5 and J is TRBJ1-6; D remains unclear. Trimming pared 0 bases from V and 5 bases from J, leaving 11 bases between. The CDR3 sequence is 16 residues long. The germline V gene has CDR1 MNHEY and CDR2 SVGAGI. The CDR3 sequence: CASSYSAKPHNSPLHF. As DNA, the CDR3 is TGTGCCAGCAGTTACTCGGCCAAGCCCCATAATTCACCCCTCCACTTT.

The chain carries TRBV11-2 and TRBJ2-2; 8 bases line up with TRBD1. CDR1 SGHAT and CDR2 FQNNGV come from the germline V gene. Trimming cost V 5 bases and J 8 bases; bases outside gene matches: 16. The CDR3 spans 17 residues. CDR3 sequence: CASSPRAGTGPPGELFF. Written as DNA, the CDR3 is TGTGCCAGCAGCCCCAGGGCCGGGACAGGCCCCCCTGGGGAGCTGTTTTTT.

The V gene is TRBV19, the J gene TRBJ1-2; 10 bases map to TRBD1. The CDR3 runs to 18 residues. Germline CDR1 and CDR2: LNHDA and SQIVND (reference sequence). Trimming cost V 5 bases and J 8 bases; bases outside gene matches: 20. CDR3 residues: CASSPPGTGDALLYGYTF. CDR3 sequence (DNA): TGTGCCAGTAGTCCCCCCGGGACAGGGGACGCCCTCCTGTACGGCTACACCTTC.

In DNA, the CDR3 is TGTGCCACGTCTAACAGGGGATCCAAACTGTTTTTT. Translating gives CATSNRGSKLFF. The chain has TRBV5-3 and TRBJ1-4; TRBD1 aligns across 7 bases. TRBV5-3 is designated an ORF whose function remains uncertain. Unmatched junction bases numbered 10, after V lost 9 bases and J lost 11 bases. The CDR3 loop spans 12 amino acids.

The chain joins TRBV5-1 to TRBJ2-6; unclear D gene. From germline, CDR1 is SGHRS and CDR2 YFSETQ. V shed 2 bases and J shed 0 bases, with 6 bases lying between them. This CDR3 comprises 15 residues. The CDR3 reads CASSFGNSGANVLTF. The CDR3 nucleotides are TGCGCCAGCAGCTTTGGGAACTCTGGGGCCAACGTCCTGACTTTC.

This clone was observed once. This chain's CDR3 is CSVVYRGQGTDTQYF. As DNA, the CDR3 is TGCAGCGTGGTCTACAGGGGGCAGGGCACAGATACGCAGTATTTT. The chain couples TRBV29-1 to TRBJ2-3, with 9 nucleotides matching TRBD1. The V segment lost 6 bases and the J segment 1 base; nucleotides outside the gene matches: 8. CDR3 length equals 15 residues. Germline V gene sequence: CDR1 SQVTM, CDR2 ANQGSEA.

The CDR3 spells CASSTTSGGSTDTQYF. For the CDR3, the DNA is TGTGCCAGCAGCACTACTAGCGGGGGTAGCACAGATACGCAGTATTTT. The gene calls are TRBV7-9 and TRBJ2-3, with TRBD2 identical over 11 bases. After removal of 5 bases from V and 0 bases from J, the junction contained 4 bases not matched to a gene. The CDR3 totals 16 residues. Germline V gives CDR1 SEHNR, CDR2 FQNEAQ (reference sequence). Variable domain in full (rest from reference TRBV7-9 and TRBJ2-3): DTGVSQNPRHKITKRGQNVTFRCDPISEHNRLYWYRQTLGQGPEFLTYFQNEAQLEKSRLLSDRFSAERPKGSFSTLEIQRTEQGDSAMYLCASSTTSGGSTDTQYFGPGTRLTVL.

The J gene is TRBJ1-3, the V gene TRBV5-1, with D uncertain. Germline lookup yields CDR1 SGHRS and CDR2 YFSETQ. This CDR3 has 15 amino acids. The V end was cut by 5 bases, the J end by 8 bases, with 20 bases between. The CDR3 loop reads CASSAIVGFGDTIYF. CDR3 coding DNA: TGCGCCAGCAGTGCGATCGTGGGGTTTGGTGACACCATATATTTT.

V and J are TRBV7-2 and TRBJ2-7; D gene uncertain. The CDR3 spans 15 residues. Trimming took off 2 bases at V and 2 bases at J, with 13 bases between the two ends. Germline V gives CDR1 SGHTA, CDR2 FQGNSA. CDR3 region: CASSLNVNPTYEQYF. As DNA, the CDR3 is TGTGCCAGCAGCTTAAATGTGAATCCGACCTACGAGCAGTACTTC.

The chain uses TRBV18 and TRBJ1-2; D gene uncertain. CDR1 KGHSH and CDR2 LQKENI come from the germline V gene. The ends were cut back, 2 bases at V and 5 bases at J, with 6 bases in the middle. This CDR3 region has 12 residues. The CDR3 DNA is TGTGCCAGCTCACCAGGCAGTTATGGCTACACCTTC. It yields the protein CASSPGSYGYTF.

This sequence joins TRBV6-6 and TRBJ1-4; D gene unclear. The CDR3 length is 14 residues. Trimming removed 6 bases at V and 7 bases at J, with 15 bases between. Germline-derived CDR1 and CDR2 are MNHNY and SVGAGI (reference sequence). This CDR3 reads CASSPQSGSEKLFF. Written as DNA, the CDR3 is TGTGCCAGCAGCCCTCAAAGCGGTAGTGAAAAACTGTTTTTT.

V and J are TRBV9 and TRBJ1-4; 10 bases agree with TRBD1. The ends lost 2 bases at V and 8 bases at J; junction bases unmatched: 6. Germline lookup yields CDR1 SGDLS and CDR2 YYNGEE. CDR3 length: 15 amino acids. Here the CDR3 DNA reads TGTGCCAGCAGCGTCGGGACAGGGGAGGTCGAAAAACTGTTTTTT. Protein sequence: CASSVGTGEVEKLFF.

The table lists this clone with a few counts. The chain couples TRBV6-5 to TRBJ2-1; TRBD2 is a possible D gene (5 bases). The V end was cut by 6 bases, the J end by 7 bases, with 16 bases between. The germline CDR1 and CDR2 sequences are MNHEY and SVGAGI. The CDR3 runs 14 residues. The CDR3 DNA sequence: TGTGCCAGCAGCCCCGACTATACCGTGAATGAGCAGTTCTTC. This encodes CASSPDYTVNEQFF.